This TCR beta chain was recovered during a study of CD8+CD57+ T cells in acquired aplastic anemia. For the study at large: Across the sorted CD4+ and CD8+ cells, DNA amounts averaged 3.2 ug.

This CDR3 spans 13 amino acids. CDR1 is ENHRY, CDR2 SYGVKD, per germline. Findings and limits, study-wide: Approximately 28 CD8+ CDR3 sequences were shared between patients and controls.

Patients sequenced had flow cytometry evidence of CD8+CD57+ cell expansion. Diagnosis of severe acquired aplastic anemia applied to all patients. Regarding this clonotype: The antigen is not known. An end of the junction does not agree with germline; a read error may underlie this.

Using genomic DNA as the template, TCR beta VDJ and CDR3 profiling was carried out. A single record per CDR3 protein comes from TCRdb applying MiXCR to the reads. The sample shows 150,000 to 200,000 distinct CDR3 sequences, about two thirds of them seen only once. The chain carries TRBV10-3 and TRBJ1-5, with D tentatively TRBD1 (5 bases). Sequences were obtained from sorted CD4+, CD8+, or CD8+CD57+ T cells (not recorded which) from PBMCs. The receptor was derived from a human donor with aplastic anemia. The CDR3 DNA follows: TGTGCCAGCAGTTTACCCTACCGGGACGCCCAGCATTTT. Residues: CASSLPYRDAQHF.